This T cell receptor (beta chain) was retrieved from a study of T cell changes during pregnancy in multiple sclerosis. Germline CDR1 reads SGHNT; CDR2 reads YYREEE (reference sequence). The CDR3 covers 15 residues. V lost 4 bases to trimming and J lost 0 bases, with 12 bases between them. The assay was immunoSEQ multiplex PCR, and TCRdb's table has in-frame clones only and misses some. The table lists 30,000 to 45,000 clones, 93% of them singletons, with roughly 0.41% in the top ten. The sample was CD4+ T cells from peripheral blood mononuclear cells, taken in the first trimester of pregnancy. This chain links TRBV5-4 with TRBJ2-3, with TRBD2 as a possible D gene (5 bases). The TCR was taken from a female donor with multiple sclerosis, enrolled in a pregnancy study. The CDR3 loop reads CASSLEGSSTDTQYF. CDR3 DNA: TGTGCCAGCAGCCTAGAGGGTTCTAGCACAGATACGCAGTATTTT.